This T cell receptor (beta chain) came from a study of CD8+ T cells in alopecia areata. Germline V gene lookup returns CDR1 MNHNS and CDR2 SASEGT. V gave up 6 bases and J gave up 0 bases; unmatched junction bases: 5. This CDR3 comprises 14 residues. The sequencing template was cDNA reverse transcribed from extracted RNA. Libraries were prepared by immunoSEQ multiplex PCR; TCRdb keeps only in-frame clonotypes and omits some of them. The sample holds some 110,000 clones, around 50% seen once. The treatment denotes: oral pan-JAK inhibitor, 5-10 mg twice daily. Specimens obtained from alopecia areata patients comprised lesional scalp punch biopsies and peripheral blood. Notes on this clone: Its antigen is undetermined.

Findings and limits, study-wide: Persistence in scalp and blood during tofacitinib was observed for many expanded lesional clones. For patients receiving tofacitinib, scalp clonality and expanded CD8+ clones among the top 100 significantly decreased. Scalp lesions, especially in alopecia totalis/universalis, had higher clonality than normal scalp.

The source is a human donor with alopecia areata. V and J are TRBV6-1 and TRBJ2-7, with 7 bases lining up with TRBD1. This sample comprised CD8+ T cells sorted from blood, obtained at week 24, from a patient treated with tofacitinib. CDR3 in DNA: TGTGCCAGCAGACAGGGGCCGGCCTCCTACGAGCAGTACTTC. It translates to CASRQGPASYEQYF.